The T cell receptor (beta chain) under discussion was sequenced for a study of shared clonotypes between healthy human individuals. Looking at the study overall: The donors, two women and a few men, were aged 18 to 49. CD4 naive and CD4 memory each took three plates per donor, while CD8 naive took two and CD8 memory one. Study-level points and caveats: A generally larger estimated richness was seen in naive subsets than in memory subsets.

The CDR3 loop spans 15 amino acids. Germline V lookup: CDR1 SGHRS, CDR2 YFSETQ. V gave up 4 bases and J gave up 0 bases, with 11 bases separating them. This clone occurred once. The antigen remains undetermined. Only in-frame clones appear in the TCRdb table, and some are missing; sequencing was by immunoSEQ multiplex PCR. The sample holds a few hundred thousand clones, more than 95% seen once. All donors were Caucasian adults living in Nashville, Tennessee. The sequenced sample consisted of naive CD4+ T cells sorted from blood. Subset here: CD45RA+ positively selected. The genes are TRBV5-1 and TRBJ2-1, with D maybe TRBD1 (5 bases). This receptor was taken from a woman aged 30 to 39 in good health. The CDR3 region has the DNA TGCGCCAGCAGCACAGGTAGGAGCTCCTACAATGAGCAGTTCTTC. Encoded protein: CASSTGRSSYNEQFF.